These 14 T cell receptor beta chains came from one sample sequenced in a study of technical replicates of blood from a handful of donors. Method: immunoSEQ multiplex PCR; TCRdb's copy keeps in-frame clones and lacks some. The sample has approximately 97,000 clones; about 96% are singletons. Source material: T cells isolated from PBMCs. The source of these receptors is a human donor in good health.

The chain combines TRBV19 with TRBJ2-7, with TRBD1 as a possible D gene (5 bases). Germline V gene sequence: CDR1 LNHDA, CDR2 SQIVND (reference sequence). The CDR3 has 14 residues. Between the trimmed V and J ends, which lost 5 bases and 0 bases, there was a span of 11 bases. CDR3 amino acids: CASSVWGSSYEQYF. Here the CDR3 DNA reads TGTGCCAGTAGTGTTTGGGGCAGCTCCTACGAGCAGTACTTC.

The V and J genes are TRBV28 and TRBJ1-3; D uncertain. Trimming removed 7 bases from V and 2 bases from J, with 6 bases in between. The CDR3 has 12 amino acids. The germline gives CDR1 MDHEN, CDR2 SYDVKM. The CDR3 loop is CASTSAGNTIYF. The CDR3, as DNA: TGTGCCAGCACCTCAGCTGGAAACACCATATATTTT.

The chain joins TRBV27 to TRBJ1-5, with TRBD1 identical over 7 bases. This CDR3 comprises 15 residues. Germline V gene sequence: CDR1 MNHEY, CDR2 SMNVEV (reference sequence). The J segment lost 0 bases and the V segment lost 8 bases, leaving 7 bases of the junction unmatched. In DNA, the CDR3 is TGTGCCAGCCAAAAGACAGGGTATAGCAATCAGCCCCAGCATTTT. This encodes CASQKTGYSNQPQHF.

The genes are TRBV2 and TRBJ2-7, with D possibly TRBD1 on 6 matching bases. This CDR3 is built from 12 residues. Germline values: CDR1 SNHLY, CDR2 FYNNEI. The V end was cut by 10 bases, the J end by 0 bases, with 10 bases between. CDR3: CANRDTSYEQYF. As DNA, the CDR3 is TGTGCCAACCGGGACACCTCCTACGAGCAGTACTTC. Together with reference TRBV2 and TRBJ2-7, the CDR3 gives the full variable domain: EPEVTQTPSHQVTQMGQEVILRCVPISNHLYFYWYRQILGQKVEFLVSFYNNEISEKSEIFDDQFSVERPDGSNFTLKIRSTKLEDSAMYFCANRDTSYEQYFGPGTRLTVT.

V and J are TRBV5-1 and TRBJ1-4; 11 positions match TRBD1. Per germline, CDR1 SGHRS and CDR2 YFSETQ. The CDR3 contains 14 residues. J gave up 7 bases and V 4 bases, and 3 bases lay outside the gene matches. This CDR3 reads CASSGTGGSEKLFF. CDR3 bases: TGCGCCAGCAGCGGGACAGGGGGGAGTGAAAAACTGTTTTTT.

The rearrangement links TRBV11-1 to TRBJ1-3; D is undetermined. Germline values: CDR1 SGHAT, CDR2 FQDESV (reference sequence). Trimming stripped 6 bases from V and 3 bases from J, with 15 bases between. The CDR3 is 15 residues long. CDR3 sequence reads: CASRYDPTGGNTIYF. As DNA, the CDR3 is TGTGCCAGCAGATATGACCCTACGGGTGGAAACACCATATATTTT.

This chain links TRBV18 with TRBJ1-2, with D maybe TRBD1 (5 bases). From germline, CDR1 is KGHSH and CDR2 LQKENI. This CDR3 spans 16 amino acids. V lost 3 bases and J lost 4, with 18 bases in between. CDR3 region: CASSPRDSRNVYGYTF. CDR3 DNA sequence: TGTGCCAGCTCACCCCGAGACAGTCGGAACGTCTATGGCTACACCTTC.

V is TRBV11-3 and J is TRBJ2-1; TRBD2 aligns across 15 bases. The ends lost 5 bases at V and 7 bases at J; junction bases unmatched: 6. Germline lookup yields CDR1 SGHNT and CDR2 YENEEA. CDR3 length equals 16 residues. For the CDR3, the DNA is TGTGCCAGCAGCACGGGACTAGCGGGAGGAGGAAATGAGCAGTTCTTC. It encodes CASSTGLAGGGNEQFF. Looking up the rest from reference TRBV11-3 and TRBJ2-1 gives the full variable domain: EAGVVQSPRYKIIEKKQPVAFWCNPISGHNTLYWYLQNLGQGPELLIRYENEEAVDDSQLPKDRFSAERLKGVDSTLKIQPAELGDSAVYLCASSTGLAGGGNEQFFGPGTRLTVL.

The table lists this clone with a count of one. The V gene is TRBV5-1, the J gene TRBJ1-1, with 8 bases that match TRBD1. The CDR3 runs to 14 residues. V lost 2 bases, J lost 3 bases, and 3 bases stayed unmatched. CDR1 is SGHRS, CDR2 YFSETQ, per germline. CDR3 DNA: TGCGCCAGCAGCTTCAAGACAGGGGACACTGAAGCTTTCTTT. This gives the protein CASSFKTGDTEAFF.

This clone was seen once. The V and J genes are TRBV9 and TRBJ2-3; 8 nucleotides agree with TRBD2. This CDR3 has 16 residues. Germline CDR1 reads SGDLS; CDR2 reads YYNGEE. V lost 1 base to trimming and J lost 1 base; unmatched junction nucleotides: 5. CDR3 residues: CASSVSGGQGTDTQYF. The CDR3 bases are TGTGCCAGCAGCGTAAGCGGGGGACAAGGCACAGATACGCAGTATTTT.

CDR3 protein: CATTPGGDTQYF. The CDR3 nucleotides read TGTGCCACCACCCCGGGAGGAGATACGCAGTATTTT. This sequence joins TRBV15 and TRBJ2-3; 7 positions match TRBD2. The CDR3 is 12 amino acids. V lost 7 bases, J lost 5 bases, and 3 bases stayed unmatched. Germline CDR1 and CDR2: LNHNV and YYDKDF (reference sequence).

The table lists this clone with a count of one. The chain couples TRBV27 to TRBJ2-3, with D maybe TRBD2 (6 bases). The CDR3 length is 14 residues. Germline CDR1 reads MNHEY; CDR2 reads SMNVEV (reference sequence). V shed 6 bases and J shed 2 bases, with 12 bases lying between them. CDR3 DNA: TGTGCCAGCAGAGTCGGGACTTTCACAGATACGCAGTATTTT. This codes for CASRVGTFTDTQYF.

The chain uses TRBV30 and TRBJ1-4; no clear D gene. The V gene's germline CDR1 is GTSNPN and CDR2 SVGIG (reference sequence). The V gene lost 2 bases and the J gene lost 5 bases, with 21 bases spanning the gap. There are 17 residues in the CDR3. The DNA of the CDR3 is TGTGCCTGGAGTCATACCGCGGGTCAGTTGGGAAATGAAAAACTGTTTTTT. It yields the protein CAWSHTAGQLGNEKLFF. Full variable domain (missing parts from reference TRBV30 and TRBJ1-4): SQTIHQWPATLVQPVGSPLSLECTVEGTSNPNLYWYRQAAGRGLQLLFYSVGIGQISSEVPQNLSASRPQDRQFILSSKKLLLSDSGFYLCAWSHTAGQLGNEKLFFGSGTQLSVL.

The gene calls are TRBV10-3 and TRBJ1-2; tentative D call: TRBD1 (6 bases). Trimming shortened V by 10 bases and J by 5 bases, and 14 bases separated the two germline ends. The germline CDR1 and CDR2 sequences are ENHRY and SYGVKD. The CDR3 length is 12 residues. The chain's CDR3 is CATVEQGYGYTF. In nucleotides, the CDR3 is TGTGCCACCGTAGAACAGGGTTATGGCTACACCTTC.